This T cell receptor (beta chain) originates from a study of T-cell reconstitution after alpha-beta-depleted transplantation in children. For TCRbeta, the library was prepared with unique molecular identifiers. Using its own MiXCR run on the PCR reads, TCRdb lists one record per CDR3 protein. There are approximately 270,000 distinct CDR3 sequences in the sample; about 24% occur only once, and about 4.8% lies in the top ten. Whole-study findings and limits: The high TCRbeta diversity at day 60 in some patients came from surviving recipient T cells and thymic progenitors. T-cell numbers and diversity one year post-transplant derived largely from freshly generated T cells. The study reportedly traced alpha-beta T cells about two months after transplant to several hundred expanded graft clones.

The CDR3 is 15 amino acids. Germline loops: CDR1 SGHNT, CDR2 YYREEE (reference sequence). The V end lost 2 bases, the J end lost 7 bases, and 16 bases lay between the germline ends. Worth noting for this clonotype: The antigen is unknown.

The origin of this receptor is a female patient under 10 years old who had a stem cell transplant for congenital amegakaryocytic thrombocytopenia, so the T cells may come from the graft donor. The chain combines TRBV5-4 with TRBJ2-1, with D possibly matching TRBD1 (5 bases). This sample comprised PBMCs, mostly from graft donor cells, obtained 360 days after TCRalphabeta/CD19-depleted stem cell transplant. The CDR3 DNA reads TGTGCCAGCAGCTTTTCTTACCGGAAGGGGAATGAGCAGTTCTTC. As protein: CASSFSYRKGNEQFF.